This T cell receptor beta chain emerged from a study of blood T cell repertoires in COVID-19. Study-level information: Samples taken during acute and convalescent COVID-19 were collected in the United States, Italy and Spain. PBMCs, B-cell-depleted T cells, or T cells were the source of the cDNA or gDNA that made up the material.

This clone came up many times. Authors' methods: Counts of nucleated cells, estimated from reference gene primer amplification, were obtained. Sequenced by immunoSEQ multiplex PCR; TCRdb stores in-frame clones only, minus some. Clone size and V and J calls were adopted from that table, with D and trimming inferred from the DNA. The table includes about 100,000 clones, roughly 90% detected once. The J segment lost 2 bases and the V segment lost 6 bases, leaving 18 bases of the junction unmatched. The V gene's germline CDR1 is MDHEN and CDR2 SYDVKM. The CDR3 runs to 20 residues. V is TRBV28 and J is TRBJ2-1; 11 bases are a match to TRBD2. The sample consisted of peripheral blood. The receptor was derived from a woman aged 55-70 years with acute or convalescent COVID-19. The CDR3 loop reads CASSNHGLAGVKLPYNEQFF. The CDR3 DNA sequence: TGTGCCAGCAGCAACCATGGACTAGCGGGTGTGAAGCTTCCCTACAATGAGCAGTTCTTC.